Shown below are 31 T cell receptor beta chains from a single sample sequenced in a study of T cells in Graves' hyperthyroidism and ophthalmopathy. RNA transcripts provided the source from which TCR beta CDR3 regions were amplified. The HTBI primer set served for first-round RT-PCR of the TCR CDR3. Using its own MiXCR run on the multiplex PCR reads, TCRdb lists one record per CDR3 protein. Here the sample spans about 400,000 distinct CDR3 sequences, more than 15% being singletons. Sequenced material: blood. Receptors were obtained from a woman between 18 and 30 years old with Graves' hyperthyroidism.

The table lists this clonotype with a few counts. The CDR3, as DNA: TGTGCCAGCAGCACTGGGGCCCGGGTAGGCAACATTCAGTACTTC. Translating gives CASSTGARVGNIQYF. V gene TRBV7-9 combines with J gene TRBJ2-4, with a tentative D call TRBD1 (5 bases). Germline lookup yields CDR1 SEHNR and CDR2 FQNEAQ (reference sequence). Between the trimmed V and J ends, which lost 5 bases and 7 bases, there was a span of 18 bases. The CDR3 loop spans 15 amino acids.

This clonotype came up many times. V is TRBV12-3 or TRBV12-4 and J is TRBJ2-7; unclear D gene. Trimming shortened V by 8 bases and J by 0 bases, and 14 bases separated the two germline ends. This CDR3 is built from 14 residues. The CDR3 coding sequence is TGTGCCAGCGGAAGAATGCTTAGCTCCTACGAGCAGTACTTC. The encoded protein is CASGRMLSSYEQYF.

Many counts were recorded for this clonotype. The V and J genes are TRBV10-3 and TRBJ2-7; 7 bases map to TRBD1. Germline CDR1 reads ENHRY; CDR2 reads SYGVKD. The length of the CDR3 is 15 residues. The ends lost 2 bases at V and 3 bases at J; junction bases unmatched: 7. In DNA, the CDR3 is TGTGCCATCAGTGAGCCGCACAGGGGCAACTACGAGCAGTACTTC. Amino acid sequence: CAISEPHRGNYEQYF.

This clonotype was picked up many times. J is TRBJ1-2 and V is TRBV20-1, with D perhaps matching TRBD1 (6 bases). The CDR3 has 12 residues. CDR1 is DFQATT, CDR2 SNEGSKA, per germline (reference sequence). V lost 4 bases and J lost 3, with 9 bases in between. CDR3 sequence reads: CSAIRGHYGYTF. The CDR3 coding sequence is TGCAGTGCTATCAGGGGTCACTATGGCTACACCTTC.

Comment on this clonotype: This may come from a read error, since a much larger clone is one base off. This chain links TRBV30 with TRBJ1-4, with TRBD1 as a possible D gene (5 bases). Trimming stripped 0 bases from V and 7 bases from J, with 12 bases between. This CDR3 contains 14 residues. Germline V gene sequence: CDR1 GTSNPN, CDR2 SVGIG (reference sequence). CDR3 in DNA: TGTGCCTGGAGTGTCTCGCAGGGAGGTGAAAAACTGTTTTTT. As protein: CAWSVSQGGEKLFF.

In its sample, this clonotype was seen many times. The V and J genes are TRBV11-2 and TRBJ2-3; D possibly corresponds to TRBD2 (6 bases). Germline V CDR1 and CDR2: SGHAT, FQNNGV. CDR3 length equals 15 residues. Trimming took 4 bases from V and 2 from J, leaving 13 bases between them. CDR3 protein: CASSSPGVPTDTQYF. CDR3 nucleotides: TGTGCCAGCAGCTCCCCGGGGGTTCCCACAGATACGCAGTATTTT.

The sample holds many counts of this clonotype. CDR3 in amino acids: CASSLGGPGLVAFF. CDR3 nucleotide sequence: TGCGCCAGCAGCTTGGGGGGTCCGGGTCTAGTAGCTTTCTTT. The gene calls are TRBV5-1 and TRBJ1-1; no reliable D call. The CDR3 has 14 residues. With 0 bases removed from V and 10 bases from J, the gap between germline ends came to 16 bases. CDR1 is SGHRS and CDR2 is YFSETQ in the germline V gene.

This clonotype occurred many times. This rearrangement joins TRBV2 to TRBJ2-6, with D uncertain. The V and J ends lost 5 bases and 4 bases respectively, with 9 bases between them. Germline V gene lookup returns CDR1 SNHLY and CDR2 FYNNEI. The CDR3 consists of 14 residues. The DNA of the CDR3 is TGTGCCAGCAGTCCCCCAAAGGGGGCCAACGTCCTGACTTTC. Translation: CASSPPKGANVLTF.

Of note for this clonotype: With a much larger clone just one base away, this may be a read error. DNA of the CDR3: TGTGCCAGCAGCTTGGGACAGGTTAATCAGCCCCTGCATTTT. It is translated as CASSLGQVNQPLHF. This chain connects TRBV5-5 to TRBJ1-5, with D possibly being TRBD1 (6 bases). The CDR3 is 14 residues long. Germline-derived CDR1 and CDR2 are SGHKS and YYEKEE (reference sequence).

This clonotype has ten or more counts. This chain links TRBV20-1 with TRBJ2-7, with 7 bases that match TRBD1. CDR3 size: 14 residues. Germline V CDR1 and CDR2: DFQATT, SNEGSKA (reference sequence). The J segment lost 0 bases and the V segment lost 0 bases, leaving 2 bases of the junction unmatched. CDR3 nucleotide sequence: TGCAGTGCTAGAGACCGGGACAGCTCCTACGAGCAGTACTTC. Translation gives CSARDRDSSYEQYF.

There are many counts of this clonotype. The chain carries TRBV7-2 and TRBJ1-6; D ambiguous. CDR3 size: 14 residues. Per the germline V gene, CDR1 is SGHTA and CDR2 is FQGNSA. Deletions cut 3 bases from V and 7 bases from J, with 10 bases between. The CDR3 DNA is TGTGCCAGCAGCTTTGTACCCCGAAATTCACCCCTCCACTTT. Protein: CASSFVPRNSPLHF.

This clonotype occurred many times. The chain has TRBV7-8 and TRBJ2-1, with D tentatively TRBD2 (6 bases). The CDR3 runs to 16 residues. Germline values: CDR1 SGHVS, CDR2 FQNEAQ. V dropped 2 bases and J dropped 4 bases, with 15 bases sitting between them. The DNA of the CDR3 is TGTGCCAGCAGCTTAACCCGGCTAGCGAGATACAATGAGCAGTTCTTC. Its protein is CASSLTRLARYNEQFF.

The CDR3 nucleotides read TGTGCCAGCAGTGAACCCCTAGCGGGAGGGCCTGAGGAGCAGTACTTC. It is translated as CASSEPLAGGPEEQYF. The V call is TRBV2, the J call TRBJ2-7, with 12 positions matching TRBD2. From germline, CDR1 is SNHLY and CDR2 FYNNEI. The CDR3 has 16 amino acids. Trimming took 2 bases from V and 7 from J; bases not matched to a gene: 9.

This clonotype was observed at least ten times. The chain is built from TRBV2 and TRBJ2-1, with D perhaps TRBD1 (5 bases). V was shortened by 6 bases and J by 9 bases, with 15 bases between the two germline ends. The germline CDR1 and CDR2 sequences are SNHLY and FYNNEI. This CDR3 has 13 amino acids. The CDR3 here is CASRGQGRGEQFF. In DNA form, the CDR3 reads TGTGCCAGCAGGGGTCAGGGTAGGGGTGAGCAGTTCTTC.

This sequence joins TRBV11-2 and TRBJ2-7; the D gene is possibly TRBD1 (6 bases). Germline lookup yields CDR1 SGHAT and CDR2 FQNNGV. The V and J ends lost 3 bases and 0 bases respectively, with 18 bases between them. CDR3 length: 17 amino acids. Here the CDR3 reads CASSFSQGSATSYEQYF. In DNA, the CDR3 is TGTGCCAGCAGCTTTTCCCAGGGGTCTGCCACCTCCTACGAGCAGTACTTC.

This clonotype was seen repeatedly, ten times or more. The chain has TRBV7-9 and TRBJ1-5; TRBD1 matches 10 bases. CDR3 length: 15 residues. V lost 2 bases and J lost 5; bases outside the gene matches: 3. Germline CDR1 is SEHNR and CDR2 is FQNEAQ (reference sequence). For the CDR3, the DNA is TGTGCCAGCAGCTTATACGGACAGGGGGATCAGCCCCAGCATTTT. Its protein is CASSLYGQGDQPQHF.

This clonotype has a count of ten or more. The V and J genes are TRBV2 and TRBJ2-1; 7 bases align to TRBD2. V dropped 4 bases and J dropped 4; count of bases not matched to a gene: 22. This CDR3 contains 20 residues. Germline lookup yields CDR1 SNHLY and CDR2 FYNNEI. CDR3: CASSASGVMFGVGLYNEQFF. Written as DNA, the CDR3 is TGTGCCAGCAGTGCTAGCGGCGTGATGTTTGGTGTTGGACTTTACAATGAGCAGTTCTTC.

This clonotype showed up just a few times. The J gene is TRBJ1-4, the V gene TRBV20-1; D remains ambiguous. This CDR3 comprises 15 residues. Germline CDR1 DFQATT, CDR2 SNEGSKA (reference sequence). The V and J ends lost 1 base and 1 base respectively, with 10 bases between them. The CDR3 sequence: CSARGTVGTNEKLFF. In DNA form, the CDR3 reads TGCAGTGCTAGAGGAACTGTCGGAACTAATGAAAAACTGTTTTTT.

This clonotype was seen more than once but under ten times. The chain combines TRBV9 with TRBJ2-5, with 12 bases aligning to TRBD2. The CDR3 sequence is 17 residues long. The germline gives CDR1 SGDLS, CDR2 YYNGEE. Unmatched junction bases numbered 13, after V lost 5 bases and J lost 5 bases. The CDR3 loop reads CASSVGDLAGGPETQYF. CDR3 DNA sequence: TGTGCCAGCAGTGTGGGGGATCTAGCGGGGGGGCCGGAGACCCAGTACTTC.

Many counts were recorded for this clonotype. The chain is built from TRBV12-3 or TRBV12-4 and TRBJ1-5; 10 bases fit TRBD1. The CDR3 runs to 16 residues. J gave up 3 bases and V 8 bases, and 10 bases lay outside the gene matches. The CDR3 sequence is CASGPAGTGVNQPQHF. The DNA of the CDR3 is TGTGCCAGCGGCCCGGCCGGGACAGGGGTCAATCAGCCCCAGCATTTT.

This clonotype occurred a few times. No conserved phenylalanine or tryptophan ends this CDR3, so it is likely a read error. The chain recombines TRBV10-3 with TRBJ2-7; perhaps TRBD2 as D (5 bases). Germline V CDR1 and CDR2: ENHRY, SYGVKD. Trimming took off 4 bases at V and 4 bases at J, with 8 bases between the two ends. This CDR3 has 12 amino acids. CDR3 region: CAISAGGYEQYL. As DNA, the CDR3 is TGTGCCATCAGTGCCGGCGGGTACGAGCAGTACCTC.

At least ten counts were recorded for this clonotype. The chain recombines TRBV28 with TRBJ2-3; 7 bases are shared with TRBD2. The junction had 4 bases not matched to a gene; V was cut back by 6 bases and J by 1 base. Germline CDR1 MDHEN, CDR2 SYDVKM. The CDR3 has 14 amino acids. This CDR3 reads CASRTGLGTDTQYF. CDR3 nucleotides: TGTGCCAGCAGGACTGGACTAGGCACAGATACGCAGTATTTT. Looking up the rest from reference TRBV28 and TRBJ2-3 gives the full variable domain: DVKVTQSSRYLVKRTGEKVFLECVQDMDHENMFWYRQDPGLGLRLIYFSYDVKMKEKGDIPEGYSVSREKKERFSLILESASTNQTSMYLCASRTGLGTDTQYFGPGTRLTVL.

Many counts were recorded for this clonotype. The chain's CDR3 is CASSLQGSGGYTF. CDR3 in DNA: TGTGCCAGCAGCTTACAGGGTTCAGGTGGCTACACCTTC. The chain links TRBV11-2 to TRBJ1-2; D possibly corresponds to TRBD1 (5 bases). Germline CDR1 is SGHAT and CDR2 is FQNNGV. The CDR3 has 13 amino acids. V lost 2 bases and J 7 bases, leaving 11 bases between the germline ends.

This clonotype was picked up many times. Sequence at one end of the junction differs from germline and may be a read error. This sequence joins TRBV13 and TRBJ1-3, with D possibly being TRBD1 (6 bases). CDR3 length equals 14 residues. Germline-derived CDR1 and CDR2 are PRHDT and FYEKMQ (reference sequence). CDR3 coding DNA: TGTGCCAGCAGTTTAGGGGGATCTGGAAACACCATATATTTT. Its protein is CASSLGGSGNTIYF. The whole variable domain, filled in from reference TRBV13 and TRBJ1-3, reads AAGVIQSPRHLIKEKRETATLKCYPIPRHDTVYWYQQGPGQDPQFLISFYEKMQSDKGSIPDRFSAQQFSDYHSELNMSSLELGDSALYFCASSLGGSGNTIYFGEGSWLTVV.

At least ten counts were recorded for this clonotype. V gene TRBV10-3 combines with J gene TRBJ2-7; D is uncertain. Germline lookup yields CDR1 ENHRY and CDR2 SYGVKD. The CDR3 extends over 14 amino acids. The ends were cut back, 2 bases at V and 2 bases at J, with 10 bases in the middle. The CDR3 is CAISEGSQPYEQYF. CDR3 in DNA: TGTGCCATCAGTGAGGGGTCACAACCCTACGAGCAGTACTTC.

This clonotype was observed many times. The chain is built from TRBV27 and TRBJ1-5; D might be TRBD1 (5 bases). V was clipped by 8 bases and J by 6 bases, with 14 bases between them. Germline lookup yields CDR1 MNHEY and CDR2 SMNVEV (reference sequence). The CDR3 covers 13 residues. CDR3 DNA sequence: TGTGCCAGCGCCGGGGCCGACGTTCAGCCCCAGCATTTT. Translation gives CASAGADVQPQHF.

Ten or more counts support this clonotype. This chain connects TRBV12-3 or TRBV12-4 to TRBJ1-4; D ambiguous. V lost 3 bases and J 10 bases, leaving 18 bases between the germline ends. CDR3 size: 15 residues. CDR3: CASSFYGPPEGKLFF. CDR3 nucleotides: TGTGCCAGCAGTTTTTATGGGCCGCCGGAAGGAAAACTGTTTTTT.

This clonotype was recorded at least ten times. The genes are TRBV7-3 and TRBJ2-1, with 8 nucleotides matching TRBD1. V shed 5 bases and J 6 bases; nucleotides not matched to a gene: 6. The CDR3 consists of 14 residues. Germline lookup yields CDR1 SGHTA and CDR2 FQGTGA. CDR3 protein: CASSPPTGVNEQFF. CDR3 DNA sequence: TGTGCCAGCAGCCCCCCGACAGGGGTCAATGAGCAGTTCTTC.

This clonotype was detected ten times or more. The chain carries TRBV6-1 and TRBJ1-4; 8 positions match TRBD1. The CDR3 runs 17 residues. Germline CDR1 MNHNS, CDR2 SASEGT. With 6 bases clipped from V and 7 bases from J, the junction kept 16 bases outside the gene matches. CDR3 loop: CASRRTSGGGESEKLFF. The DNA for the CDR3 is TGTGCCAGCAGACGAACCTCAGGGGGCGGGGAGAGTGAAAAACTGTTTTTT.

To note about this clonotype: This sequence may be a read error, since a much larger clone differs from it by one base. V usage is TRBV5-4 and J usage is TRBJ2-5; D gene ambiguous. The CDR3 covers 14 residues. Looked up from germline, CDR1 is SGHNT and CDR2 is YYREEE (reference sequence). The CDR3 region is CASSLTVRQETHYF. The CDR3, as DNA: TGTGCCAGCAGCTTGACCGTACGACAAGAGACCCACTACTTC.

Only a few counts were recorded for this clonotype. The chain combines TRBV25-1 with TRBJ2-6, with a weak D call TRBD1 (6 bases). Trimming shortened V by 4 bases and J by 7 bases, and 11 bases separated the two germline ends. The CDR3 extends over 14 amino acids. Germline CDR1 reads MGHDK; CDR2 reads SYGVNS. The CDR3 loop is CASSGKGQANVLTF. DNA of the CDR3: TGTGCCAGCAGTGGAAAGGGACAAGCCAACGTCCTGACTTTC.